A selection of T cell receptor beta chains follows, all from one sample in a study of CD8 T cells in ankylosing spondylitis. Using its own MiXCR run on the 5' RACE reads, TCRdb lists one record per CDR3 protein. Of 200,000 to 250,000 distinct CDR3 sequences listed, more than 25% are singletons. Source material: blood, either unsorted or a sorted T cell fraction (not recorded which). These receptor sequences come from a male donor with ankylosing spondylitis or in good health (not recorded which). Each CDR3 is given with its conserved first and last residue. The order of the fields is J gene, D gene, V gene, clone size, CDR3 DNA, CDR3 protein. The D gene is left open where the match is weak. Clone size is given for some rows only: seen once, a few or many times, or a class if the clone is expanded.

>TRBJ2-2|.|TRBV18|.
TGTGCCAGCTCACCAGAGACAGCTTCGGCCGGGGAGCTGTTTTTT
CASSPETASAGELFF
>TRBJ1-1|.|TRBV12-3/TRBV12-4|many
TGTGCCAGCAGTTTTCAAGTGGACACTGAAGCTTTCTTT
CASSFQVDTEAFF
>TRBJ2-7|TRBD2|TRBV20-1|few
TGCAGTGCTAGAGGCGTTAGCGGGCAAAGCTCCTACGAGCAGTACTTC
CSARGVSGQSSYEQYF
>TRBJ1-5|TRBD1|TRBV12-3/TRBV12-4|.
TGTGCCAGCAGTTTACGACAGGGGCGAAATCAGCCCCAGCATTTT
CASSLRQGRNQPQHF
>TRBJ1-1|.|TRBV10-3|few
TGTGCCATCAGTGATCCGGGACGGATGAACACTGAAGCTTTCTTT
CAISDPGRMNTEAFF
>TRBJ2-5|TRBD1|TRBV6-5|.
TGTGCCAGCAGTTGGGGCAGGGGGGAGACCCAGTACTTC
CASSWGRGETQYF
>TRBJ2-5|.|TRBV4-3|many
TGCGCCAGCAGCCAAGATCAAGGGGAGACCCAGTACTTC
CASSQDQGETQYF
>TRBJ2-5|.|TRBV20-1|.
TGCAGTGCTCCCGACAAGGGTACAGTGGAGACCCAGTACTTC
CSAPDKGTVETQYF
>TRBJ2-1|.|TRBV4-3|many
TGCGCCAGCAGCCAAGTCGGAAGCTCCTACAATGAGCAGTTCTTC
CASSQVGSSYNEQFF
>TRBJ1-1|.|TRBV11-2|many
TGTGCCAGCAGCTTAGATCTGAGGGACACTGAAGCTTTCTTT
CASSLDLRDTEAFF
>TRBJ1-1|TRBD1|TRBV20-1|.
TGCAGTGCTAAGGACAGGACAGTTAACACTGAAGCTTTCTTT
CSAKDRTVNTEAFF
>TRBJ2-3|.|TRBV7-3|.
TGTGCCAGCGGGGGGGCGGGCACAGATACGCAGTATTTT
CASGGAGTDTQYF
>TRBJ2-3|TRBD2|TRBV20-1|.
TGCAGTGCTAGTACGGCTAGCGGGCTGCATACGCAGTATTTT
CSASTASGLHTQYF
>TRBJ1-3|.|TRBV5-6|many
TGTGCCAGCAGCTTCATGGACAGTGGAAACACCATATATTTT
CASSFMDSGNTIYF
>TRBJ2-2|.|TRBV5-1|many
TGCGCCAGCAGCTACCACTCTGTCCCACAATCCAACACCGGGGAGCTGTTTTTT
CASSYHSVPQSNTGELFF
>TRBJ1-2|.|TRBV5-5|few
TGTGCCAGCAGCTTGGACACTACTAACTATGGCTACACCTTC
CASSLDTTNYGYTF
>TRBJ1-4|.|TRBV29-1|.
TGCAGCGCAAAAACTAATGAAAAACTGTTTTTT
CSAKTNEKLFF
>TRBJ2-1|TRBD2|TRBV28|many
TGTGCCAGCAGGGGACTAGCGGCCAGCTCCTACAATGAGCAGTTCTTC
CASRGLAASSYNEQFF
>TRBJ2-7|.|TRBV24-1|.
TGTGCCACCAGTGACTCGGACAGCTACGAGCAGTACTTC
CATSDSDSYEQYF
>TRBJ2-1|TRBD2|TRBV5-1|.
TGCGCCAGCAGCTTGCGGACTAGCGGAGACAATGAGCAGTTCTTC
CASSLRTSGDNEQFF
>TRBJ2-5|TRBD1|TRBV6-1|.
TGTGCCAGCAGTCCGACAGGGGGTATAGAGACCCAGTACTTC
CASSPTGGIETQYF
>TRBJ2-3|TRBD2|TRBV20-1|.
TGCAGTGCCTTGGGACTAGCGGGAGTAACAGATACGCAGTATTTT
CSALGLAGVTDTQYF
>TRBJ1-1|.|TRBV25-1|many
TGTGCCAGCAGTAGCGGGCAGTTTACGAACACTGAAGCTTTCTTT
CASSSGQFTNTEAFF
>TRBJ1-2|TRBD1|TRBV10-3|.
TGTGCCATCAGTGCCAAGGGGGCAGCGGACTATGGCTACACCTTC
CAISAKGAADYGYTF
>TRBJ2-3|TRBD2|TRBV5-5|.
TGTGCCAGCAGAACTAGCGGGCCAAAACTGGATACGCAGTATTTT
CASRTSGPKLDTQYF
>TRBJ2-1|TRBD2|TRBV29-1|.
TGCAGCGCACCTCGGGGGGGTTCCTACAATGAGCAGTTCTTC
CSAPRGGSYNEQFF
>TRBJ2-7|TRBD1|TRBV20-1|few
TGCAGTGCTAGTAGAGGGGGCGGCCACGAGCAGTACTTC
CSASRGGGHEQYF
>TRBJ2-6|.|TRBV10-3|.
TGTGCCAACCGGACTTCCACAAGTCGGGGGGGGGCCAACGTCCTGACTTTC
CANRTSTSRGGANVLTF
>TRBJ1-1|TRBD1|TRBV9|.
TGTGCCAGCAGCAAACAGGGGGGGCACACTGAAGCTTTCTTT
CASSKQGGHTEAFF
>TRBJ2-5|.|TRBV20-1|many
TGCAGTGCTAGGAGTAGGGGTGCAGAGACCCAGTACTTC
CSARSRGAETQYF
>TRBJ2-1|TRBD1|TRBV7-2|many
TGTGCCAGCAGACCGACAGGGGACGAGCAGTTCTTC
CASRPTGDEQFF
>TRBJ2-7|TRBD2|TRBV6-1|.
TGTGCCAGCAGACGACTAGCGGGAGCGACCTACGAGCAGTACTTC
CASRRLAGATYEQYF
>TRBJ2-7|TRBD2|TRBV5-1|many
TGCGCCAGCAGCGTCGGGACTAGCGGCACCTACGAGCAGTACTTC
CASSVGTSGTYEQYF
>TRBJ2-5|.|TRBV7-2|.
TGTGCCAGCAGCCGTAGCGTACAAGAGACCCAGTACTTC
CASSRSVQETQYF
>TRBJ2-3|.|TRBV20-1|few
TGCAGTGCCCTCCCAGTCGGGCTAGAGAGCACAGATACGCAGTATTTT
CSALPVGLESTDTQYF
>TRBJ2-1|.|TRBV12-3/TRBV12-4|many
TGTGCCAGCAGTTTATACGGAGGGGGGCGCCATGAGCAGTTCTTC
CASSLYGGGRHEQFF
>TRBJ2-5|TRBD1|TRBV6-5|few
TGTGCCAGCAGTTACTGGACAGGGGGCGACGAGACCCAGTACTTC
CASSYWTGGDETQYF
>TRBJ1-3|.|TRBV9|few
TGTGCCAGCAGCGTTAGGCAGGGAAACACCATATATTTT
CASSVRQGNTIYF
>TRBJ2-7|TRBD1|TRBV5-6|few
TGTGCCAGCAGCCGACAGGGTTCCTACGAGCAGTACTTC
CASSRQGSYEQYF
>TRBJ1-1|TRBD1|TRBV12-3/TRBV12-4|many
TGTGCCAGCAGTTTAGGACAGGGGGCTCTACTTCTCTTT
CASSLGQGALLLF
>TRBJ2-3|.|TRBV7-2|.
TGTGCCAGCAGTTTAGCCCGGGGCAGGGCGGGCGCGAGTGCAGATACGCAGTATTTT
CASSLARGRAGASADTQYF
>TRBJ2-7|TRBD1|TRBV20-1|many
TGCAGTGCTACACAGGGGAACGAGCAGTACTTC
CSATQGNEQYF
>TRBJ2-1|.|TRBV20-1|many
TGCAGTGCTAGCGGCCTTGGGGGGAATGAGCAGTTCTTC
CSASGLGGNEQFF
>TRBJ2-2|TRBD2|TRBV7-2|many
TGTGCCAGCAGCCGGACTAGCGGGAGCGGCACCGGGGAGCTGTTTTTT
CASSRTSGSGTGELFF
>TRBJ1-1|TRBD1|TRBV20-1|.
TGCAGTGCTAGAAAGAACAGGGGGAACACTGAAGCTTTCTTT
CSARKNRGNTEAFF
>TRBJ2-1|.|TRBV28|many
TGTGCCAGCAGTCGACCCCTCGGGAATGAGCAGTTCTTC
CASSRPLGNEQFF
>TRBJ2-7|.|TRBV5-1|few
TGCGCCAGCAGCTTGGGGGGGGACAACTCCTACGAGCAGTACTTC
CASSLGGDNSYEQYF
>TRBJ2-6|.|TRBV3-1|.
TGTGCCAGCAGCCAACCGGGATCTGGGGCCAACGTCCTGACTTTC
CASSQPGSGANVLTF
>TRBJ1-1|.|TRBV29-1|.
TGCAGCGTTGAAGGGGCCAGAAAGACTGAAGCTTTCTTT
CSVEGARKTEAFF
>TRBJ2-7|.|TRBV12-3/TRBV12-4|few
TGTGCCAGCAGTTCTCGGGACATCCACGAGCAGTACTTC
CASSSRDIHEQYF
>TRBJ2-1|TRBD1|TRBV27|few
TGTGCCAGCAGTTTTCGGCCAGGGGGTTTGAATGAGCAGTTCTTC
CASSFRPGGLNEQFF
>TRBJ2-5|.|TRBV6-5|many
TGTGCCAGCAGTTACGCTCCGGGACTCCTGAAGGAGACCCAGTACTTC
CASSYAPGLLKETQYF
>TRBJ2-3|TRBD2|TRBV7-2|.
TGTGCCAGCAGCAGACCTAGCGGCAGCACAGATACGCAGTATTTT
CASSRPSGSTDTQYF
>TRBJ2-1|.|TRBV20-1|few
TGCAGTGCTAGAGCCGGGACTGACTACAATGAGCAGTTCTTC
CSARAGTDYNEQFF
>TRBJ1-5|.|TRBV20-1|.
TGCAGTGCTAGCAAGGGAGCAGGGAGCAATCAGCCCCAGCATTTT
CSASKGAGSNQPQHF
>TRBJ2-1|TRBD1|TRBV6-1|.
TGTGCCAGCAGTGAAATGGGACAGGGTCCGGATGAGCAGTTCTTC
CASSEMGQGPDEQFF
>TRBJ1-6|.|TRBV18|few
TGTGCCAGCTCAGCAGGTTACAGGCCTACAGAGTATAATTCACCCCTCCACTTT
CASSAGYRPTEYNSPLHF